A single sample gave rise to the 20 T cell receptor beta chains below, sequenced in a study of blood T cell repertoires in COVID-19. TCRdb's copy holds only in-frame clones and misses some; the assay was immunoSEQ multiplex PCR. Of 30,000 to 35,000 clones listed, around 88% were seen once; the top ten hold less than 5.5%. Material: peripheral blood. The receptors shown here come from a woman in her 70s with active COVID-19.

The chain has TRBV9 and TRBJ1-6; tentative D call: TRBD1 (5 bases). The germline gives CDR1 SGDLS, CDR2 YYNGEE. V was trimmed by 5 bases and J by 2 bases, leaving 11 bases between them. CDR3 length equals 15 residues. The DNA of the CDR3 is TGTGCCAGCAGGGGGGGAGCGACCTATAATTCACCCCTCCACTTT. Protein sequence: CASRGGATYNSPLHF.

This chain uses TRBV28 with TRBJ1-2, with D unresolved. Per the germline V gene, CDR1 is MDHEN and CDR2 is SYDVKM. The CDR3 length is 12 residues. V was clipped by 2 bases and J by 4 bases, with 5 bases between them. The CDR3 sequence: CASSLLSYGYTF. The CDR3 nucleotides are TGTGCCAGCAGTTTACTTTCCTATGGCTACACCTTC.

The chain has TRBV28 and TRBJ2-7; 8 nucleotides align to TRBD1. Per germline, CDR1 MDHEN and CDR2 SYDVKM. V trimming: 2 bases; J trimming: 5 bases; junction bases outside the gene matches: 11. This CDR3 is 16 amino acids long. The CDR3 protein is CASSLIPGQGFDEQYF. The CDR3 nucleotides read TGTGCCAGCAGTTTAATACCCGGACAGGGCTTCGACGAGCAGTACTTC.

The chain couples TRBV5-4 to TRBJ2-5; 12 positions match TRBD2. Germline assignment: CDR1 SGHNT and CDR2 YYREEE (reference sequence). The V and J ends lost 1 base and 5 bases, in that order; junction bases with no gene match: 3. This CDR3 has 15 residues. The chain's CDR3 is CASSLMTSGGETQYF. The CDR3 nucleotides read TGTGCCAGCAGCTTGATGACTAGCGGGGGTGAGACCCAGTACTTC. The full variable domain, in which reference TRBV5-4 and TRBJ2-5 provide the parts outside the CDR3, is ETGVTQSPTHLIKTRGQQVTLRCSSQSGHNTVSWYQQALGQGPQFIFQYYREEENGRGNFPPRFSGLQFPNYSSELNVNALELDDSALYLCASSLMTSGGETQYFGPGTRLLVL.

The chain is built from TRBV13 and TRBJ2-1; the D is unclear. This CDR3 has 14 amino acids. Looked up from germline, CDR1 is PRHDT and CDR2 is FYEKMQ (reference sequence). V lost 6 bases, J lost 1 base, and 10 bases lay in between. DNA of the CDR3: TGTGCCAGCAGGGAACAGAGATCCTACAATGAGCAGTTCTTC. The encoded protein is CASREQRSYNEQFF.

This clone was seen only once. This chain links TRBV28 with TRBJ1-2; D gene uncertain. V lost 6 bases, J lost 8 bases, and 13 bases lay in between. This CDR3 has 12 amino acids. CDR1 is MDHEN, CDR2 SYDVKM, per germline. The CDR3, as DNA: TGTGCCAGCAGGAATGAGGCAAGGGGCTACACCTTC. As protein: CASRNEARGYTF.

The chain employs TRBV7-9 and TRBJ2-5, with no clear D. CDR3 length equals 12 residues. CDR1 and CDR2 (germline): SEHNR, FQNEAQ (reference sequence). Trimming left V 4 bases short and J 5 bases short, with 8 bases between. CDR3 loop: CASSSTRETQYF. The DNA for the CDR3 is TGTGCCAGCAGCTCTACCCGGGAGACCCAGTACTTC. Using reference TRBV7-9 and TRBJ2-5 for the parts outside the CDR3, the full variable domain is DTGVSQNPRHKITKRGQNVTFRCDPISEHNRLYWYRQTLGQGPEFLTYFQNEAQLEKSRLLSDRFSAERPKGSFSTLEIQRTEQGDSAMYLCASSSTRETQYFGPGTRLLVL.

This clone is a singleton in its sample. The rearrangement links TRBV30 to TRBJ2-7; D gene uncertain. V dropped 1 base and J dropped 6 bases, with 13 bases sitting between them. The CDR3 is 13 residues long. CDR1 is GTSNPN and CDR2 is SVGIG in the germline V gene (reference sequence). CDR3 nucleotide sequence: TGTGCCTGGAGTGGTCGTCCTTCGGGCGAGCAGTACTTC. Its protein product is CAWSGRPSGEQYF.

The chain carries TRBV6-5 and TRBJ1-2; D is ambiguous. Looked up from germline, CDR1 is MNHEY and CDR2 is SVGAGI. The CDR3 has 14 amino acids. Trimming stripped 6 bases from V and 7 bases from J, with 18 bases between. CDR3 sequence: CASSYGLRGSGYTF. CDR3 in DNA: TGTGCCAGCAGCTACGGACTTCGCGGGAGTGGCTACACCTTC.

The chain couples TRBV24-1 to TRBJ2-5, with D perhaps TRBD2 (6 bases). The germline V gene has CDR1 KGHDR and CDR2 SFDVKD. V dropped 10 bases and J dropped 1 base, with 9 bases sitting between them. The CDR3 is made up of 12 amino acids. DNA of the CDR3: TGTGCCACTTCGGGGGTCCAAGAGACCCAGTACTTC. Amino acid sequence: CATSGVQETQYF.

The gene calls are TRBV4-1 and TRBJ1-2; 8 bases match TRBD1. The CDR3 spans 16 residues. The V segment lost 1 base and the J segment 3 bases; nucleotides outside the gene matches: 7. Germline V gene lookup returns CDR1 MGHRA and CDR2 YSYEKL. The CDR3 nucleotides are TGCGCCAGCAGCCAAGTGGGGATACAGGGGGACTATGGCTACACCTTC. Amino acids: CASSQVGIQGDYGYTF.

This chain links TRBV29-1 with TRBJ2-1, with TRBD1 matching over 8 bases. This CDR3 has 13 amino acids. Unmatched junction bases numbered 13, after V lost 6 bases and J lost 12 bases. Germline V CDR1 and CDR2: SQVTM, ANQGSEA. Written as DNA, the CDR3 is TGCAGCGTAGACAGAGGACAGGGAACCTTGCAGTTCTTC. The encoded protein is CSVDRGQGTLQFF.

The rearrangement uses TRBV6-5 and TRBJ1-5; D is undetermined. Germline V lookup: CDR1 MNHEY, CDR2 SVGAGI. This CDR3 region has 11 residues. V dropped 7 bases and J dropped 7 bases, with 8 bases sitting between them. The CDR3 loop is CASKAGQPQHF. The CDR3 region has the DNA TGTGCCAGCAAGGCCGGGCAGCCCCAGCATTTT.

The chain employs TRBV6-6 and TRBJ1-5; D gene unclear. The CDR3 covers 12 residues. Germline loops: CDR1 MNHNY, CDR2 SVGAGI (reference sequence). V lost 7 bases and J lost 9, with 13 bases in between. CDR3 DNA sequence: TGTGCCAGCACGACGGACTGGGTGCCCCAGCATTTT. This translates into CASTTDWVPQHF.

V usage is TRBV2 and J usage is TRBJ2-2, with D possibly TRBD1 on 5 matching bases. Trimming shortened V by 2 bases and J by 1 base, and 8 bases separated the two germline ends. The germline gives CDR1 SNHLY, CDR2 FYNNEI. This CDR3 contains 15 residues. CDR3 sequence (DNA): TGTGCCAGCAGTGAACAGGGCGGGAACACCGGGGAGCTGTTTTTT. It is translated as CASSEQGGNTGELFF.

The genes are TRBV10-3 and TRBJ1-1; D uncertain. This CDR3 contains 13 residues. The germline V gene encodes CDR1 ENHRY and CDR2 SYGVKD. Trimming left V 3 bases short and J 1 base short, with 6 bases between. DNA for the CDR3: TGTGCCATCAGTGACGCTACGAACACTGAAGCTTTCTTT. Protein product: CAISDATNTEAFF.

The chain carries TRBV6-6 and TRBJ2-5; 7 bases match TRBD1. The V segment lost 5 bases and the J segment 1 base; nucleotides outside the gene matches: 1. The CDR3 has 13 amino acids. Germline V lookup: CDR1 MNHNY, CDR2 SVGAGI (reference sequence). Here the CDR3 reads CASSRQGQETQYF. CDR3 coding DNA: TGTGCCAGCAGTAGACAGGGCCAAGAGACCCAGTACTTC.

V is TRBV28 and J is TRBJ1-1, with D perhaps TRBD1 (5 bases). Looked up from germline, CDR1 is MDHEN and CDR2 is SYDVKM. Trimming took off 3 bases at V and 1 base at J, with 24 bases between the two ends. This CDR3 comprises 19 residues. CDR3 loop: CASSFSAGFFLMGNTEAFF. The CDR3 DNA follows: TGTGCCAGCAGTTTCTCCGCAGGGTTCTTCCTAATGGGGAACACTGAAGCTTTCTTT.

This clone occurred a few times. J is TRBJ2-7 and V is TRBV2, with D maybe TRBD1 (6 bases). V was cut by 2 bases and J by 3 bases, with 11 bases left in between. The CDR3 sequence is 14 residues long. Germline loops: CDR1 SNHLY, CDR2 FYNNEI. CDR3 region: CASSERQEIYEQYF. Here the CDR3 DNA reads TGTGCCAGCAGTGAACGACAGGAGATCTACGAGCAGTACTTC.

The CDR3 reads CASSFRDSTYNEQFF. The CDR3 DNA reads as TGTGCCAGCAGTTTCAGGGACAGTACATACAATGAGCAGTTCTTC. The chain recombines TRBV7-9 with TRBJ2-1; TRBD1 agrees at 7 bases. Germline V gene data show CDR1 as SEHNR and CDR2 as FQNEAQ (reference sequence). V lost 6 bases and J lost 4; bases outside the gene matches: 9. This CDR3 spans 15 amino acids.